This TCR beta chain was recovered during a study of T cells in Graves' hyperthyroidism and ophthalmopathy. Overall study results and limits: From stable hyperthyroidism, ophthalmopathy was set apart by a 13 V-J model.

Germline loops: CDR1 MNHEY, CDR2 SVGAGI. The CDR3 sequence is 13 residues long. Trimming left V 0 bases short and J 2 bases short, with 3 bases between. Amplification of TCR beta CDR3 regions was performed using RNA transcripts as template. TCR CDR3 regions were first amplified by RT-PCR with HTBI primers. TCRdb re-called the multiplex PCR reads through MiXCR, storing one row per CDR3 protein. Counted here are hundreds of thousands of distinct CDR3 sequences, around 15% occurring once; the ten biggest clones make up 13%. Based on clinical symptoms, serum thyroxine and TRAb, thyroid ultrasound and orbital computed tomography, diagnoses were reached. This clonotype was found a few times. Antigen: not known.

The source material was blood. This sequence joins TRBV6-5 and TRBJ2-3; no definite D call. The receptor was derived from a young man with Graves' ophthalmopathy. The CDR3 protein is CASSYSFTDTQYF. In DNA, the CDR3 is TGTGCCAGCAGTTACTCATTCACAGATACGCAGTATTTT.